This entry lists 23 T cell receptor beta chains sequenced from one sample in a study of CD8+ T cells in alopecia areata. Sequencing used cDNA as its template, made by extracting RNA and reverse transcribing it. Some clones are missing from TCRdb's copy, which holds only in-frame ones; the method was immunoSEQ multiplex PCR. The sample carries 150,000 or so clones, less than 75% recorded once. Sequenced material: CD8+ T cells sorted from blood, taken at week 0. The receptors shown here come from a human donor with alopecia areata.

This chain links TRBV2 with TRBJ1-4; D unclear. The CDR3 has 10 amino acids. Trimming left V 4 bases short and J 8 bases short, with 2 bases between. The germline V gene encodes CDR1 SNHLY and CDR2 FYNNEI. The CDR3 DNA reads TGTGCCAGCAGTGGAGAAAAACTGTTTTTT. Its translation is CASSGEKLFF.

This rearrangement joins TRBV7-9 to TRBJ2-7, with D tentatively TRBD1 or TRBD2 (5 bases each). The germline V gene encodes CDR1 SEHNR and CDR2 FQNEAQ (reference sequence). CDR3 size: 14 residues. Trimming took off 1 base at V and 2 bases at J, with 9 bases between the two ends. CDR3 sequence (DNA): TGTGCCAGCAGCTTAGTCCGGGGCCCCTACGAGCAGTACTTC. This encodes CASSLVRGPYEQYF.

The genes are TRBV4-1 and TRBJ2-1; maybe TRBD2 (6 bases). The V end lost 3 bases, the J end lost 10 bases, and 22 bases lay between the germline ends. The germline CDR1 and CDR2 sequences are MGHRA and YSYEKL. This CDR3 spans 16 amino acids. The CDR3 sequence is CASSQARRGRPTEQFF. The CDR3 nucleotides are TGCGCCAGCAGCCAGGCTCGGAGGGGCCGGCCCACAGAGCAGTTCTTC.

This chain links TRBV5-1 with TRBJ2-7; 8 nucleotides match TRBD2. The germline CDR1 and CDR2 sequences are SGHRS and YFSETQ. Losses at the gene ends were 4 bases for V and 0 bases for J; bases not matched to a gene: 3. CDR3 length: 14 residues. CDR3 DNA: TGCGCCAGCAGCCCGGGGGGGAGCTCCTACGAGCAGTACTTC. This encodes CASSPGGSSYEQYF.

Concerning this clone itself: Distinct nucleotide sequences in the sample also encode this CDR3. The chain links TRBV30 to TRBJ2-3; either TRBD1 or TRBD2 may fit D (5 bases each). Germline CDR1 reads GTSNPN; CDR2 reads SVGIG (reference sequence). The CDR3 is 11 amino acids. The V end lost 4 bases, the J end lost 6 bases, and 8 bases lay between the germline ends. CDR3 in amino acids: CAWTGTDTQYF. DNA for the CDR3: TGTGCCTGGACAGGGACGGATACGCAGTATTTT.

The sample holds a few counts of this clone. J is TRBJ2-2 and V is TRBV6-6, with no clear D. In germline, CDR1 is MNHNY, CDR2 SVGAGI (reference sequence). The V end was cut by 9 bases, the J end by 1 base, with 3 bases between. This CDR3 comprises 11 residues. CDR3 sequence: CASKNTGELFF. CDR3 bases: TGTGCCAGTAAGAACACCGGGGAGCTGTTTTTT.

The V and J genes are TRBV7-3 and TRBJ2-7; D may be TRBD1 or TRBD2 (5 bases each). Looked up from germline, CDR1 is SGHTA and CDR2 is FQGTGA. Trimming stripped 5 bases from V and 4 bases from J, with 12 bases between. CDR3 length equals 13 residues. Here the CDR3 reads CASSLGAGYEQYF. The CDR3 DNA reads TGTGCCAGCAGCCTCGGGGCGGGTTACGAGCAGTACTTC.

This clone was observed a single time. The chain joins TRBV6-1 to TRBJ2-6; D not resolved. CDR3 length: 16 residues. Germline V gives CDR1 MNHNS, CDR2 SASEGT. Between the trimmed V and J ends, which lost 1 base and 1 base, there was a span of 8 bases. The CDR3 bases are TGTGCCAGCAGTGAAGGTGAAGCTTCTGGGGCCAACGTCCTGACTTTC. Its protein product is CASSEGEASGANVLTF.

V gene TRBV7-8 combines with J gene TRBJ1-2; TRBD1 matches 7 bases. Germline V gene lookup returns CDR1 SGHVS and CDR2 FQNEAQ. Trimming cost V 5 bases and J 4 bases; bases outside gene matches: 4. The CDR3 has 13 residues. CDR3 sequence: CASSAGTAYGYTF. CDR3 in DNA: TGTGCCAGCAGCGCCGGGACAGCCTATGGCTACACCTTC.

The V call is TRBV5-1, the J call TRBJ2-7, with D possibly matching TRBD1 (5 bases). Per the germline V gene, CDR1 is SGHRS and CDR2 is YFSETQ. The germline V and J ends were trimmed by 0 bases and 6 bases, with 10 bases remaining between them. This CDR3 contains 13 residues. The CDR3 loop reads CASSLGRVSEQYF. The CDR3 DNA follows: TGCGCCAGCAGCTTGGGCAGGGTTTCCGAGCAGTACTTC.

The chain uses TRBV6-5 and TRBJ2-1, with D unclear. Germline V CDR1 and CDR2: MNHEY, SVGAGI. V lost 2 bases and J 7 bases, leaving 15 bases between the germline ends. The CDR3 extends over 15 amino acids. CDR3 in DNA: TGTGCCAGCAGTTACGGGGTCCCATCTGTGAATGAGCAGTTCTTC. Amino acid sequence: CASSYGVPSVNEQFF.

This chain links TRBV19 with TRBJ1-5; D is perhaps TRBD1 (6 bases). Germline assignment: CDR1 LNHDA and CDR2 SQIVND (reference sequence). This CDR3 is 13 amino acids long. Between the trimmed V and J ends, which lost 7 bases and 6 bases, there was a span of 13 bases. CDR3 nucleotides: TGTGCCAGTAAGGGGGTCGACCTTCAGCCCCAGCATTTT. It encodes CASKGVDLQPQHF. The full variable domain, completed using reference TRBV19 and TRBJ1-5, is DGGITQSPKYLFRKEGQNVTLSCEQNLNHDAMYWYRQDPGQGLRLIYYSQIVNDFQKGDIAEGYSVSREKKESFPLTVTSAQKNPTAFYLCASKGVDLQPQHFGDGTRLSIL.

V gene TRBV27 combines with J gene TRBJ2-2; TRBD1 aligns across 7 bases. The CDR3 spans 15 residues. CDR1 and CDR2 (germline): MNHEY, SMNVEV (reference sequence). The junction had 8 bases not matched to a gene; V was cut back by 5 bases and J by 5 bases. The CDR3 is CASSPTGVGTGELFF. CDR3 bases: TGTGCCAGCAGTCCAACAGGGGTTGGGACCGGGGAGCTGTTTTTT.

This clone has more than one count but fewer than ten. This chain connects TRBV27 to TRBJ2-1; the D gene could be TRBD1 or TRBD2 (5 bases each). The germline V gene encodes CDR1 MNHEY and CDR2 SMNVEV (reference sequence). CDR3 length equals 14 residues. V was cut by 5 bases and J by 6 bases, with 14 bases left in between. For the CDR3, the DNA is TGTGCCAGCAGTCCGGACACGGCGGGCAATGAGCAGTTCTTC. Translated: CASSPDTAGNEQFF.

The CDR3 loop reads CSANGLARQETQYF. CDR3 sequence (DNA): TGCAGCGCAAACGGACTAGCGAGGCAAGAGACCCAGTACTTC. The rearrangement uses TRBV29-1 and TRBJ2-5; 9 bases line up with TRBD2. The CDR3 spans 14 residues. V lost 7 bases to trimming and J lost 2 bases; unmatched junction nucleotides: 8. Per the germline V gene, CDR1 is SQVTM and CDR2 is ANQGSEA.

This clone was counted a few times. The chain uses TRBV2 and TRBJ1-5; D unclear. The CDR3 loop spans 12 amino acids. V dropped 1 base and J dropped 9 bases, with 7 bases sitting between them. CDR1 and CDR2 from the germline V gene are SNHLY and FYNNEI. The CDR3 reads CASSEGVLPQHF. CDR3 nucleotides: TGTGCCAGCAGTGAAGGCGTACTGCCCCAGCATTTT.

This chain joins TRBV19 and TRBJ2-7, with D possibly being TRBD2 (5 bases). Germline V gene lookup returns CDR1 LNHDA and CDR2 SQIVND (reference sequence). V was pared by 1 base and J by 5 bases, with 9 bases between. The CDR3 is made up of 13 amino acids. CDR3 DNA: TGTGCCAGTAGTATAGCCGGACTGAACGAGCAGTACTTC. Amino acids: CASSIAGLNEQYF. The complete variable domain, with remaining parts taken from reference TRBV19 and TRBJ2-7, reads DGGITQSPKYLFRKEGQNVTLSCEQNLNHDAMYWYRQDPGQGLRLIYYSQIVNDFQKGDIAEGYSVSREKKESFPLTVTSAQKNPTAFYLCASSIAGLNEQYFGPGTRLTVT.

In this sample, this clone turned up a few times. The genes are TRBV30 and TRBJ2-1; 10 bases align to TRBD2. CDR3 size: 14 residues. Trimming removed 0 bases from V and 5 bases from J; junction bases left unmatched: 1. Germline values: CDR1 GTSNPN, CDR2 SVGIG (reference sequence). The CDR3, as DNA: TGTGCCTGGAGTGTAGGGACTAGCGACAATGAGCAGTTCTTC. Its translation is CAWSVGTSDNEQFF.

CDR3 protein: CASSLRIGTEAFF. The CDR3 DNA reads TGCGCCAGCAGCTTGAGGATCGGCACTGAAGCTTTCTTT. V usage is TRBV5-1 and J usage is TRBJ1-1, with D hard to call. The CDR3 runs to 13 residues. V gave up 1 base and J gave up 4 bases, with 8 bases separating them. Germline V gene sequence: CDR1 SGHRS, CDR2 YFSETQ.

The chain is built from TRBV18 and TRBJ2-7, with 7 positions matching TRBD1. The J segment lost 1 base and the V segment lost 3 bases, leaving 3 bases of the junction unmatched. This CDR3 has 14 amino acids. CDR1 and CDR2 from the germline V gene are KGHSH and LQKENI. As DNA, the CDR3 is TGTGCCAGCTCACCGGGACAGTATTCCTACGAGCAGTACTTC. Translated, it gives CASSPGQYSYEQYF.

This chain connects TRBV6-1 to TRBJ1-2; no definite D call. The CDR3 loop spans 11 amino acids. V was trimmed by 3 bases and J by 4 bases, leaving 3 bases between them. Per germline, CDR1 MNHNS and CDR2 SASEGT. The CDR3 nucleotides are TGTGCCAGCAGTGACATCTATGGCTACACCTTC. Its translation: CASSDIYGYTF.

The rearrangement joins TRBV11-2 to TRBJ2-1; 8 bases are a match to TRBD2. CDR3 size: 16 residues. Germline V gene data show CDR1 as SGHAT and CDR2 as FQNNGV. J was trimmed by 5 bases and V by 5 bases; bases with no gene match: 11. CDR3 sequence (DNA): TGTGCCAGCAGCCCCAGGGCCGGGGGGGCTCACAATGAGCAGTTCTTC. Protein: CASSPRAGGAHNEQFF.

J is TRBJ2-3 and V is TRBV27, with D possibly matching TRBD1 (5 bases). V lost 4 bases, J lost 1 base, and 12 bases lay in between. The CDR3 loop spans 15 amino acids. CDR1 and CDR2 from the germline V gene are MNHEY and SMNVEV (reference sequence). The CDR3 sequence: CASSSSSTGTDTQYF. The CDR3 DNA reads TGTGCCAGCAGTTCCTCCTCGACAGGCACAGATACGCAGTATTTT.